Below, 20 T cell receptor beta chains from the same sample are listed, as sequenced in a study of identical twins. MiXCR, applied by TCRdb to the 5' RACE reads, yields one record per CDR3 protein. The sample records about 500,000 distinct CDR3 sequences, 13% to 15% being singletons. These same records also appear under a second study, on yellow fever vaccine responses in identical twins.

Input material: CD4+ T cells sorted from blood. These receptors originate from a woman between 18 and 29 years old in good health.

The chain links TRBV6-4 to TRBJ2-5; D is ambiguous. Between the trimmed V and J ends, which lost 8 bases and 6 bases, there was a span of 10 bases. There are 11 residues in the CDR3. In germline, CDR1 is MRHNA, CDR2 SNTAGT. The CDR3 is CASCFGKTQYF. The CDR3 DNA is TGTGCCAGCTGCTTTGGAAAGACCCAGTACTTC.

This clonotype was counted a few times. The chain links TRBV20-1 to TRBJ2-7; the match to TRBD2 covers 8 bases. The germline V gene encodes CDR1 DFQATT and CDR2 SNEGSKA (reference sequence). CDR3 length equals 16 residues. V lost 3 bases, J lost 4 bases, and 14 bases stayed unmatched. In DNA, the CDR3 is TGCAGTGCTAGTTCCAAACGGGAGGGCCCAGGGTACGAGCAGTACTTC. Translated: CSASSKREGPGYEQYF.

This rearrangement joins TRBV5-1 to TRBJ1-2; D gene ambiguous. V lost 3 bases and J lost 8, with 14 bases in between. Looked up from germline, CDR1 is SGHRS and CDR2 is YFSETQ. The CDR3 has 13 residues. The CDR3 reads CASSSDPRSGYTF. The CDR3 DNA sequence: TGCGCCAGCAGCTCGGACCCGAGGTCCGGCTACACCTTC.

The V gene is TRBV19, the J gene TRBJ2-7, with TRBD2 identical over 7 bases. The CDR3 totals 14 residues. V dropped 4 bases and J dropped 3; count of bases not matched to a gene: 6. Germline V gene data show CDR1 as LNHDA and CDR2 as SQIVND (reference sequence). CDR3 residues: CASSTGTNLYEQYF. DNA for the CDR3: TGTGCCAGTAGTACGGGGACTAACCTCTACGAGCAGTACTTC.

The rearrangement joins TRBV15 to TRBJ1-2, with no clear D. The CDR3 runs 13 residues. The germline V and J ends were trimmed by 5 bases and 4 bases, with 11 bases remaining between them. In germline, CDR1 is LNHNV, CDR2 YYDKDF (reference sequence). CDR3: CATSQDQSYGYTF. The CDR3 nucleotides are TGTGCCACCAGCCAAGACCAGAGCTATGGCTACACCTTC.

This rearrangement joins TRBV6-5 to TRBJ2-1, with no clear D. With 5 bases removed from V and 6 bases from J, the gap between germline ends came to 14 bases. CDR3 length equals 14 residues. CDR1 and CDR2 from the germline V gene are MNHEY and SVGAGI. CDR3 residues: CASSNPGRSNEQFF. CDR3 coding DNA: TGTGCCAGCAGTAACCCGGGCCGAAGCAATGAGCAGTTCTTC.

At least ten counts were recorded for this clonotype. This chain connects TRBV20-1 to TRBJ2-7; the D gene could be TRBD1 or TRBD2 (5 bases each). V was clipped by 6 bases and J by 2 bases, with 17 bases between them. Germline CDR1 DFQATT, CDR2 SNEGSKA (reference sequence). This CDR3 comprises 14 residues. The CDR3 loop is CSAEGWDGPYEQYF. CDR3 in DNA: TGCAGTGCCGAAGGATGGGACGGGCCCTACGAGCAGTACTTC.

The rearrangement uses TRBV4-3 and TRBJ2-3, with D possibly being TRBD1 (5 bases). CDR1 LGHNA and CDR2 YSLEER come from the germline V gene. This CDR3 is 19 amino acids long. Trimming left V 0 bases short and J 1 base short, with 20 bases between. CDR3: CASSQDQVGPGIGTDTQYF. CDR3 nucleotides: TGCGCCAGCAGCCAAGATCAAGTTGGGCCAGGGATAGGCACAGATACGCAGTATTTT.

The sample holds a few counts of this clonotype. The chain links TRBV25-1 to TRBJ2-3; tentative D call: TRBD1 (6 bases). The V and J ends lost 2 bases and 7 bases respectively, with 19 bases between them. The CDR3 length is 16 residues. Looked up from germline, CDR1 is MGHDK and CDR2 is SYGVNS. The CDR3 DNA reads TGTGCCAGCAGTGAACCGGGCAGGGGAATTTGGAATACGCAGTATTTT. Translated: CASSEPGRGIWNTQYF. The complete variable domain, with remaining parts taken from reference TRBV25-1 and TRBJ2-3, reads EADIYQTPRYLVIGTGKKITLECSQTMGHDKMYWYQQDPGMELHLIHYSYGVNSTEKGDLSSESTVSRIRTEHFPLTLESARPSHTSQYLCASSEPGRGIWNTQYFGPGTRLTVL.

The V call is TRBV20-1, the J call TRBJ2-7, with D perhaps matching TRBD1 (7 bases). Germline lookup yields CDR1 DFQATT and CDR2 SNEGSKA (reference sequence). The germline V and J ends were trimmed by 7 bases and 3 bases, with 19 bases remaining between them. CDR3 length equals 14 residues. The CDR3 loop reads CSVAQGDFIYEQYF. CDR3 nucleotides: TGCAGTGTTGCGCAGGGGGACTTCATCTACGAGCAGTACTTC.

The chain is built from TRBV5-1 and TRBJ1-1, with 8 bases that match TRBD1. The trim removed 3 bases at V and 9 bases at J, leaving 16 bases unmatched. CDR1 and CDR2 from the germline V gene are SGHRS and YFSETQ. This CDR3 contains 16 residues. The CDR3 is CASSSSLGQGEIKAFF. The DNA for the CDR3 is TGCGCCAGCAGCTCGTCCCTTGGACAGGGTGAAATAAAAGCTTTCTTT.

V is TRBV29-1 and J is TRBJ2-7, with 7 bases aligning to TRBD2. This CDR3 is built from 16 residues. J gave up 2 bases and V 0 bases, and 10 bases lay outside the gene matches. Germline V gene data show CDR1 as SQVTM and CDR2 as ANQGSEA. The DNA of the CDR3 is TGCAGCGTTGAAGATCTCGGCGGGAGCGTCACCTACGAGCAGTACTTC. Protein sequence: CSVEDLGGSVTYEQYF.

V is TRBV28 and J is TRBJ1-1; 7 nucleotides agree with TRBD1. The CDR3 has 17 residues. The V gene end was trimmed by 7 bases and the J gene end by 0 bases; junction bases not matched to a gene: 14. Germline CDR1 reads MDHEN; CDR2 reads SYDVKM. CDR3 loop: CASKSGTARGMNTEAFF. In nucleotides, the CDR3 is TGTGCCAGCAAGTCCGGGACTGCCAGGGGGATGAACACTGAAGCTTTCTTT.

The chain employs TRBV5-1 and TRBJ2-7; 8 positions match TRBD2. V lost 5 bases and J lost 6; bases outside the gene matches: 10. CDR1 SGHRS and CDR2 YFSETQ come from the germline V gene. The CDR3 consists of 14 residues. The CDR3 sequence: CASRSAGVSPEQYF. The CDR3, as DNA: TGCGCCAGCAGATCAGCGGGGGTTTCTCCCGAGCAGTACTTC.

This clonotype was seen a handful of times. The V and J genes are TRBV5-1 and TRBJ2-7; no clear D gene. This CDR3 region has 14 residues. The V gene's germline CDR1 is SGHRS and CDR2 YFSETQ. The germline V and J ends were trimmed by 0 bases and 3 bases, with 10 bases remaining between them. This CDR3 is CASSLGLINYEQYF. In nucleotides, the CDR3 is TGCGCCAGCAGCTTGGGACTGATAAACTACGAGCAGTACTTC.

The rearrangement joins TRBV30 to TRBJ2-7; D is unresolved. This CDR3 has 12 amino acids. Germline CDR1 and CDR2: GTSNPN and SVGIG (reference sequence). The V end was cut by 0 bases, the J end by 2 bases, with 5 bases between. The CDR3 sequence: CAWSVQTYEQYF. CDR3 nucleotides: TGTGCCTGGAGTGTACAGACCTACGAGCAGTACTTC.

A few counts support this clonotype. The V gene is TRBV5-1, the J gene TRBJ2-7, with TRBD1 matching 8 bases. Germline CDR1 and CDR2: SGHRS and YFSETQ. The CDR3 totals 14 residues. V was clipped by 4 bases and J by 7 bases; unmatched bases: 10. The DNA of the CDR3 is TGCGCCAGCAGCATCGGACAGGGTCTGGATGAGCAGTACTTC. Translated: CASSIGQGLDEQYF.

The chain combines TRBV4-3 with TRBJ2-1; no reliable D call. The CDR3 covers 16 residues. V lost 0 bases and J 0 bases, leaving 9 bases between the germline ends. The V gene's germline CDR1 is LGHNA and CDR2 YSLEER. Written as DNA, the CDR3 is TGCGCCAGCAGCCAAGAGGTGGGTTCCTCCTACAATGAGCAGTTCTTC. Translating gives CASSQEVGSSYNEQFF.

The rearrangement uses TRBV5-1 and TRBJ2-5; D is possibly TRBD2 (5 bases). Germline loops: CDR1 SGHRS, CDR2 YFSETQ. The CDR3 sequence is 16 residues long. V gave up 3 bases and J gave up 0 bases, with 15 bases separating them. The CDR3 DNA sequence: TGCGCCAGCAGCTCGTACAAACCGGGATACCAAGAGACCCAGTACTTC. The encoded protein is CASSSYKPGYQETQYF.

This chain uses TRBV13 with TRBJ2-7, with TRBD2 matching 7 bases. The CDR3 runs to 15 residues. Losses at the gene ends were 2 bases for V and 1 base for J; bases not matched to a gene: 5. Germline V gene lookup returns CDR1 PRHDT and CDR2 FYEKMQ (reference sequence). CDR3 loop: CASSLQGGPSYEQYF. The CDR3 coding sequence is TGTGCCAGCAGCTTACAGGGAGGGCCGTCCTACGAGCAGTACTTC.